Sequencing of this TCR beta chain was carried out in a study of CD8 T cells in ankylosing spondylitis. Overall study results and limits: A TCR beta motif of fewer than ten highly homologous variants seemed to mark ankylosing spondylitis blood.

This clonotype was observed a few times. Its antigen is undetermined. Preparation of TCR beta libraries was done by quantitative 5'-RACE with molecular barcodes. TCRdb analysed the 5' RACE reads with MiXCR anew, one entry per CDR3 protein. This sample has about 160,000 distinct CDR3 sequences, with around 16% found just once. Germline V gene data show CDR1 as DFQATT and CDR2 as SNEGSKA (reference sequence). V lost 6 bases to trimming and J lost 6 bases; unmatched junction nucleotides: 13. The CDR3 loop spans 17 amino acids. The chain couples TRBV20-1 to TRBJ2-1, with 14 bases that match TRBD2. Sample: blood, either unsorted or a sorted T cell fraction (not recorded which). This clonotype originated in a male donor with ankylosing spondylitis or in good health (not recorded which). CDR3 loop: CSAEGAGLAGGLNEQFF. CDR3 DNA sequence: TGCAGTGCAGAGGGGGCCGGACTAGCGGGAGGTCTCAATGAGCAGTTCTTC.